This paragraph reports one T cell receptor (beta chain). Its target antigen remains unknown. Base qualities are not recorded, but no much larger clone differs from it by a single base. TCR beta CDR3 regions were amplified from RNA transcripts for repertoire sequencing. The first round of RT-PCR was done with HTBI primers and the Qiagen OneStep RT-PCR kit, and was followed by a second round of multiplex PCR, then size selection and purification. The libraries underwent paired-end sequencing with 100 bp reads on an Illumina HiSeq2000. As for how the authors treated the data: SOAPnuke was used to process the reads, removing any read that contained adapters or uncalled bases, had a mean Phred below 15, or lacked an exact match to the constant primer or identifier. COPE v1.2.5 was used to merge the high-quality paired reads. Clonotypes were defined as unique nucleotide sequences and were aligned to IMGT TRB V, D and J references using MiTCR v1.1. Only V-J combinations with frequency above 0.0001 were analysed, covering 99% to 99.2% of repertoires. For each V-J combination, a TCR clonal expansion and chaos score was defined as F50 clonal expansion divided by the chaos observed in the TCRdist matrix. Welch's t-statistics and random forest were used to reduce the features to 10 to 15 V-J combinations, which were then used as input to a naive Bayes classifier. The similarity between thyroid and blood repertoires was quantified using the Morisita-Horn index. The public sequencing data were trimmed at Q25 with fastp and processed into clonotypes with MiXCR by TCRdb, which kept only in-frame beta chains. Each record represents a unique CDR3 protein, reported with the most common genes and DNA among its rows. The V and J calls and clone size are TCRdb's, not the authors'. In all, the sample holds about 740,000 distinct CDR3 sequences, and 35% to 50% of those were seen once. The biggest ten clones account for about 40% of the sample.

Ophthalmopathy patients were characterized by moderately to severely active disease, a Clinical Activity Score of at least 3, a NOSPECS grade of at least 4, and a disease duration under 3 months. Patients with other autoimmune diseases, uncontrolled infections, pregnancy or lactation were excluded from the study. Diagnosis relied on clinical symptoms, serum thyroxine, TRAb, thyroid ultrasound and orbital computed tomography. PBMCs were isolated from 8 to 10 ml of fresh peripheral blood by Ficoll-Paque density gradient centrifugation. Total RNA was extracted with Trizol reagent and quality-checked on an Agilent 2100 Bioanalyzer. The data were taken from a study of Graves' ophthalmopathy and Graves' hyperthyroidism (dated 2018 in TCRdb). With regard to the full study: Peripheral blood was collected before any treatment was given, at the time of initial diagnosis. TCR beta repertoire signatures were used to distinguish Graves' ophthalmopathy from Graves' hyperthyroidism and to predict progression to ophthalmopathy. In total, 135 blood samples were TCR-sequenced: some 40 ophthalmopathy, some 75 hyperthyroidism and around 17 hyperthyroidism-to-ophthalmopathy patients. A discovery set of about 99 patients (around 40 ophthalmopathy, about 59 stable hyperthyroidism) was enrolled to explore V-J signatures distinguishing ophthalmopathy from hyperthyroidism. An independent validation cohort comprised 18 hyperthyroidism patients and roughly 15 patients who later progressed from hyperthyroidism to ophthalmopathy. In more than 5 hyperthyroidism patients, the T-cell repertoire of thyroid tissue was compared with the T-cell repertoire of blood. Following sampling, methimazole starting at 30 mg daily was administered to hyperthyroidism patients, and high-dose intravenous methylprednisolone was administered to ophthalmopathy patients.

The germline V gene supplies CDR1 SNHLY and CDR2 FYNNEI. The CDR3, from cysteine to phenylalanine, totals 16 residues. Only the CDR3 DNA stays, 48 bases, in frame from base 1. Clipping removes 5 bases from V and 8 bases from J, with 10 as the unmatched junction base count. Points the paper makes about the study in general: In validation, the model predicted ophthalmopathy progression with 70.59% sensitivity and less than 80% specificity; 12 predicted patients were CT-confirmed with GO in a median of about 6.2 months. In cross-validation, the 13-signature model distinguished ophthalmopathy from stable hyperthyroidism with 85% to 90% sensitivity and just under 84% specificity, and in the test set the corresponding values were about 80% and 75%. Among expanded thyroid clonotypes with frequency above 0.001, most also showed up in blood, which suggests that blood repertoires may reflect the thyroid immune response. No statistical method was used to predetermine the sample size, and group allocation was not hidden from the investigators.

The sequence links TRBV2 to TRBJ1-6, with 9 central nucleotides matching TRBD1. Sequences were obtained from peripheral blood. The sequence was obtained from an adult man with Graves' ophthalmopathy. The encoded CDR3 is CASSNHRTGDDSPLHF. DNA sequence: TGTGCCAGCAGTAACCACAGGACAGGGGATGATTCACCCCTCCACTTT.